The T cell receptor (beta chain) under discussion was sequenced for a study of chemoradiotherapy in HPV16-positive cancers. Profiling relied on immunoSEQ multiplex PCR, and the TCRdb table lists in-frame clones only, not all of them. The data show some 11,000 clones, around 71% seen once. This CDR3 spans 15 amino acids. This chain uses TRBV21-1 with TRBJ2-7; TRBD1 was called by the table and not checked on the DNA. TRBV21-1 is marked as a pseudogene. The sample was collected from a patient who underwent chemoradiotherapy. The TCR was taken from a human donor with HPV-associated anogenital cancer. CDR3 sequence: CASILDRGGTYEQYF. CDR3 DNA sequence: TGTGCCAGCATTCTGGACAGGGGGGGGACCTACGAGCAGTACTTC.